This T cell receptor (beta chain) came from a study of control samples from healthy donors and cancer patients. Trimming cost V 6 bases and J 4 bases; bases outside gene matches: 6. The V gene's germline CDR1 is MNHEY and CDR2 SVGAGI. The CDR3 runs 13 residues. This clone is a singleton in its sample. Libraries were prepared by immunoSEQ multiplex PCR; TCRdb keeps only in-frame clonotypes and omits some of them. Here the sample spans approximately 76,000 clones, 84% being singletons. This TCR was recovered from a man aged 60 to 75 with head and neck cancer. The source material was PBMCs. The V call is TRBV6-5, the J call TRBJ2-7; TRBD1 matches at 7 bases. CDR3 DNA: TGTGCCAGCAGACCGGGACAGATGTACGAGCAGTACTTC. Translated, it gives CASRPGQMYEQYF.